Included here is one TCR beta chain sequence, with context. As yet, its antigen is unknown. These data are taken from a study of cytomegalovirus exposure and HLA in healthy donors. Across the study: Genotyping of 398 donors showed that roughly 83% belonged to the Caucasian-associated ancestry cluster. Study results and caveats: A prior analysis recorded that most TCR beta V segments were productive about 87% or about 30% of the time.

V dropped 6 bases and J dropped 1; count of bases not matched to a gene: 3. The CDR3 covers 14 residues. Germline V gene data show CDR1 as MDHEN and CDR2 as SYDVKM. Primers included in the PCR were 60 Vbeta and 13 Jbeta primers. Original processing notes: Later analysis identified roughly 82 million unique TCR beta chains, approximately 11 million shared. Assay used: immunoSEQ multiplex PCR; TCRdb lists only in-frame clones, some missing. The V and J calls and clone size come from that table; D and trimming were worked out from the DNA. The repertoire includes around 200,000 clones, approximately 80% of them detected once, and 0.95% to 1.5% sits in the top ten.

The receptor's source is a girl aged 2-10 years in good health and CMV-seropositive. Material for sequencing was PBMCs. J is TRBJ2-5 and V is TRBV28; TRBD1 matches at 9 bases. CDR3 sequence: CASSTGQGQETQYF. CDR3 nucleotides: TGTGCCAGCAGCACGGGACAGGGCCAAGAGACCCAGTACTTC.